Below, 2 T cell receptor beta chains from the same sample are listed, as sequenced in a study of regulatory T cells in long-lasting Graves disease. Documented time point: persistent/refractory GD, antithyroid drugs over 5 years with positive TRAb. From PBMCs, RNA was extracted and then used to make the TCR library. Construction of the TCR beta libraries employed iRepertoire HTBI primers in conjunction with Arm-PCR of CDR3 regions. TCRdb processed the multiplex PCR reads anew with MiXCR; each CDR3 protein has one entry. The table records about 660,000 distinct CDR3 sequences, approximately 31% of them present only once. Sequencing used peripheral blood mononuclear cells (PBMCs), obtained when the disease was refractory, from a patient treated with antithyroid drugs. These TCRs come from a female donor with Graves disease.

This chain links TRBV20-1 with TRBJ1-2; D not resolved. Germline CDR1 and CDR2: DFQATT and SNEGSKA (reference sequence). The V end lost 4 bases, the J end lost 2 bases, and 14 bases lay between the germline ends. CDR3 length: 14 amino acids. In DNA form, the CDR3 reads TGCAGTGCTAAAATTGGACGGAGGAACTATGGCTACACCTTC. Its protein product is CSAKIGRRNYGYTF.

There are many counts of this clonotype. CDR3 protein: CAISEGDRGRQETQYF. The DNA for the CDR3 is TGTGCCATCAGTGAGGGGGACAGGGGGAGGCAAGAGACCCAGTACTTC. The rearrangement joins TRBV10-3 to TRBJ2-5; TRBD1 aligns across 11 bases. Germline assignment: CDR1 ENHRY and CDR2 SYGVKD. V trimming: 2 bases; J trimming: 2 bases; junction bases outside the gene matches: 4. This CDR3 region has 16 residues.